This TCR beta chain was observed in a study of CXCR3-negative and CXCR3-positive naive CD8 T cells. Study-level points and caveats: Researchers report that CXCR3-positive naive cells carry more hydrophobic TRB CDR3s than CXCR3-negative naive cells. Much lower diversity was found in memory CD8+ cells, while both naive subsets had comparably high diversity. Across naive subsets, surface CD5 expression was comparable, and TCR strength was inferred from properties of the TRB CDR3.

Concerning this clonotype itself: Its specificity is unknown.

5' RACE that incorporated UMI labels was used to prepare the TRB cDNA libraries. Reprocessing the 5' RACE reads, TCRdb reports a single entry for every CDR3 protein and omits DNA. This repertoire comprises some 67,000 distinct CDR3 sequences; its ten largest clones make up roughly 1.5%. Cells that were CD45RO-CCR7+CD27+CD95- constituted naive CD8+ T cells. Germline loops: CDR1 SQVTM, CDR2 ANQGSEA. The CDR3 runs 13 residues. The receptor was derived from a human donor in good health. Some clones in this sample may be carry-over from other donors' samples. Sequenced input: naive CXCR3- CD8+ T cells from blood. As for subset: CD45RO-CCR7+CD27+CD95- naive CD8+ T cells lacking CXCR3 (TNR3-). The genes are TRBV29-1 and TRBJ2-1; the D call of TRBD2 rests on TCRdb alone, since no DNA is present to check it. The CDR3 reads CSAGLAGVNEQFF.